The TCR beta chain under discussion was sequenced for a study of shared clonotypes between healthy human individuals. There are a few counts of this clone. The CDR3 totals 15 residues. Germline CDR1 reads SGHRS; CDR2 reads YFSETQ. V lost 0 bases and J lost 10, with 18 bases in between. Generated by immunoSEQ multiplex PCR, the TCRdb table keeps only in-frame clones and is missing some. The repertoire holds 850,000 to 1,200,000 clones, with approximately 68% as singletons. This TCR derives from a man aged 18 to 30 in good health. The specimen sequenced was memory CD4+ T cells sorted from blood. Sample subset: CD45RA-negative fraction. V gene TRBV5-1 combines with J gene TRBJ2-3; D may correspond to TRBD1 or TRBD2 (5 bases each). Here the CDR3 DNA reads TGCGCCAGCAGCTTGGGCCTAGCCACTCAGGGATCGCAGTATTTT. This gives the protein CASSLGLATQGSQYF.